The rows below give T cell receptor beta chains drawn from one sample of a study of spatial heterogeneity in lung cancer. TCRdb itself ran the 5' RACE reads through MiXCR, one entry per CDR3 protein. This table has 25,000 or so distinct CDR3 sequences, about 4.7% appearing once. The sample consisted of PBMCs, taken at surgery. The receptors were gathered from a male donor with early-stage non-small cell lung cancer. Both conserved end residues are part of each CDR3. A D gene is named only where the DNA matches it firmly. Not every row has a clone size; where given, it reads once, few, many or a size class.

DNA: TGTGCCAGCTCACCTCCCGGGACAACGAACACCGGGGAGCTGTTTTTT
CDR3: CASSPPGTTNTGELFF
D: -
J: TRBJ2-2
V: TRBV18
size: few

DNA: TGTGCCAGCAGCTCCGACAGTACGGGGAACACCGGGGAGCTGTTTTTT
CDR3: CASSSDSTGNTGELFF
D: -
J: TRBJ2-2
V: TRBV5-4
size: many

DNA: TGTGCCAGCCAGGGCCCCCGCGGGCAGTTCTTC
CDR3: CASQGPRGQFF
D: -
J: TRBJ2-1
V: TRBV27
size: many

DNA: TGTGCCAGCAGTTACGGGACGGTCAATCAGCCCCAGCATTTT
CDR3: CASSYGTVNQPQHF
D: -
J: TRBJ1-5
V: TRBV6-2/TRBV6-3
size: many

DNA: TGTGCTAGCAGCTTAGGGGGGACTAGCGCCCACCAAGAGACCCAGTACTTC
CDR3: CASSLGGTSAHQETQYF
D: TRBD2
J: TRBJ2-5
V: TRBV7-7
size: many

DNA: TGTGCCAGCAGGAAAGAGGGACGCGGGGCCTACGAGCAGTACTTC
CDR3: CASRKEGRGAYEQYF
D: -
J: TRBJ2-7
V: TRBV27
size: many

DNA: TGTGCCAGCAGCCAAGAGACGACCAGGAACACCGGGGAGCTGTTTTTT
CDR3: CASSQETTRNTGELFF
D: -
J: TRBJ2-2
V: TRBV4-2
size: many

DNA: TGTGCCAGCAGCCCCGGGGGCGTGGCGGGAGGCTACACCTTC
CDR3: CASSPGGVAGGYTF
D: -
J: TRBJ1-2
V: TRBV7-3
size: many

DNA: TGCAGTGCTAGTAGCGCCAGGACAGATACGCAGTATTTT
CDR3: CSASSARTDTQYF
D: -
J: TRBJ2-3
V: TRBV20-1
size: medium-sized

DNA: TGTGCCAGCAGCCAAGAAGGGACTCCTAACAATGAGCAGTTCTTC
CDR3: CASSQEGTPNNEQFF
D: -
J: TRBJ2-1
V: TRBV3-1
size: many

DNA: TGTGCCAGCAGTTTGCAGTGGAGCTCCTATAATTCACCCCTCCACTTT
CDR3: CASSLQWSSYNSPLHF
D: -
J: TRBJ1-6
V: TRBV27
size: many

DNA: TGTGCCAGCAGCTTAACTACCGGGGAGCTGTTTTTT
CDR3: CASSLTTGELFF
D: -
J: TRBJ2-2
V: TRBV5-4
size: -

DNA: TGTGCCAGCAGAGACAGGGGACCTTTGAACACTGAAGCTTTCTTT
CDR3: CASRDRGPLNTEAFF
D: TRBD1
J: TRBJ1-1
V: TRBV27
size: many

DNA: TGTGCCAGCAGTTACACGGGAACGGCAGATACGCAGTATTTT
CDR3: CASSYTGTADTQYF
D: -
J: TRBJ2-3
V: TRBV6-2/TRBV6-3
size: many

DNA: TGTGCCTGGAGAGCAACCGCTATGGTCGAGCAGTACTTC
CDR3: CAWRATAMVEQYF
D: -
J: TRBJ2-7
V: TRBV30
size: many

DNA: TGCAGTGCTAGGGGGCCGGGACAGATGCGCTACAATGAGCAGTTCTTC
CDR3: CSARGPGQMRYNEQFF
D: TRBD1
J: TRBJ2-1
V: TRBV20-1
size: many

DNA: TGTGCCAGCAGCCAAGTGAATTTGGGGGCGACCCAGTACTTC
CDR3: CASSQVNLGATQYF
D: -
J: TRBJ2-5
V: TRBV4-2
size: many

DNA: TGTGCCAGCAGGGCTAGCGGAACCTACGAGCAGTACTTC
CDR3: CASRASGTYEQYF
D: TRBD2
J: TRBJ2-7
V: TRBV28
size: -

DNA: TGTGCCAGCAGCCCCGGGACAGGGGTCCAAGAGACCCAGTACTTC
CDR3: CASSPGTGVQETQYF
D: TRBD1
J: TRBJ2-5
V: TRBV6-5
size: many

DNA: TGTGCCAGCAGTTCTCCCACCTCCTACAATGAGCAGTTCTTC
CDR3: CASSSPTSYNEQFF
D: -
J: TRBJ2-1
V: TRBV6-5
size: many